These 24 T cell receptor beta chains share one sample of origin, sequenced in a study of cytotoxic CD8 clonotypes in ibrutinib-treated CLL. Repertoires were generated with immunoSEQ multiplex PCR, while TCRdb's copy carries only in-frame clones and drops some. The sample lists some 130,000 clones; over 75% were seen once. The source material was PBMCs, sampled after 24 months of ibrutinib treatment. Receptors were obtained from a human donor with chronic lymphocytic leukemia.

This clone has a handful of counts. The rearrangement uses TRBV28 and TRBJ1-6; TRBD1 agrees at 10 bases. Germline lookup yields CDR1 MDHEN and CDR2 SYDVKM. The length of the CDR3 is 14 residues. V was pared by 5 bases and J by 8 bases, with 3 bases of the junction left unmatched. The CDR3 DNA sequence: TGTGCCAGCAGTCGACAGGGGGCCTATTCACCCCTCCACTTT. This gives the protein CASSRQGAYSPLHF.

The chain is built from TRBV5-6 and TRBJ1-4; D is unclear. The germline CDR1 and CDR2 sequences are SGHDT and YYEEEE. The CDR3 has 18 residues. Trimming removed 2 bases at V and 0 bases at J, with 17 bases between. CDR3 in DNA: TGTGCCAGCAGCTTTTATTCGCCCCCATATGCAACTAATGAAAAACTGTTTTTT. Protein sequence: CASSFYSPPYATNEKLFF.

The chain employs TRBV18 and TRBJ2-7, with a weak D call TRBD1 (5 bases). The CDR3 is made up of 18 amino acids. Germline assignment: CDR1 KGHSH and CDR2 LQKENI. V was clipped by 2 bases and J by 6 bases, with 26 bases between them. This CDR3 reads CASSPRIIRWAGLSEQYF. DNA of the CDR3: TGTGCCAGCTCACCAAGAATAATTCGATGGGCAGGGCTCAGCGAGCAGTACTTC.

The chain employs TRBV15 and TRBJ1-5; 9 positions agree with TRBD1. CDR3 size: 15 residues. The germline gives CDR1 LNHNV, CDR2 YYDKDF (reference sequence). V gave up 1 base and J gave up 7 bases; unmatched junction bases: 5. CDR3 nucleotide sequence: TGTGCCACCAGCAGAGGGGGACAGGGCATCCAGCCCCAGCATTTT. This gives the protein CATSRGGQGIQPQHF. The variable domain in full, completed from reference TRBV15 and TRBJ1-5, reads DAMVIQNPRYQVTQFGKPVTLSCSQTLNHNVMYWYQQKSSQAPKLLFHYYDKDFNNEADTPDNFQSRRPNTSFCFLDIRSPGLGDTAMYLCATSRGGQGIQPQHFGDGTRLSIL.

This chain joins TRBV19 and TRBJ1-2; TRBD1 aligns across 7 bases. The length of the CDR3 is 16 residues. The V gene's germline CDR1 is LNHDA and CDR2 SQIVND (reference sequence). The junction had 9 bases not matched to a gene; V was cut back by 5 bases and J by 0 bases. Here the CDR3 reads CASSRGQLLANYGYTF. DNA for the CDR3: TGTGCCAGTAGTCGGGGACAGTTACTAGCTAACTATGGCTACACCTTC.

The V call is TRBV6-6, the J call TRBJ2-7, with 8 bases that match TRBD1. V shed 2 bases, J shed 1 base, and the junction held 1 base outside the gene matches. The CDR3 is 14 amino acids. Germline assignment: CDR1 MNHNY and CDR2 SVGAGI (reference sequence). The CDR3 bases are TGTGCCAGCAGTTACCGGACAGGGTCCTACGAGCAGTACTTC. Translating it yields CASSYRTGSYEQYF.

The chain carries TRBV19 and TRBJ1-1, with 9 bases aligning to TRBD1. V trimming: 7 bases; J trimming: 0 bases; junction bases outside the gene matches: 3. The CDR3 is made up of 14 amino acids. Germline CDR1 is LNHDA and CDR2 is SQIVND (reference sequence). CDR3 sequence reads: CASMNRGLNTEAFF. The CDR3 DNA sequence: TGTGCCAGTATGAACAGGGGGCTGAACACTGAAGCTTTCTTT.

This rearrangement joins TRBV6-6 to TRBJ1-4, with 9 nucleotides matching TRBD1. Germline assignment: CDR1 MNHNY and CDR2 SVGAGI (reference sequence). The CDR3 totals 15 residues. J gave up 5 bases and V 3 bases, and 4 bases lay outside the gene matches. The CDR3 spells CASSYEGTGNEKLFF. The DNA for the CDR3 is TGTGCCAGCAGTTATGAAGGGACAGGGAATGAAAAACTGTTTTTT.

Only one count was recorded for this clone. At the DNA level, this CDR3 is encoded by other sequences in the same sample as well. CDR3 nucleotides: TGTGCCAGCAGTTTAGTAGGACGGAACACTGAAGCTTTCTTT. Residues: CASSLVGRNTEAFF. V is TRBV28 and J is TRBJ1-1, with unresolved D. This CDR3 contains 14 residues. Germline CDR1 MDHEN, CDR2 SYDVKM. Deletions cut 2 bases from V and 1 base from J, with 8 bases between.

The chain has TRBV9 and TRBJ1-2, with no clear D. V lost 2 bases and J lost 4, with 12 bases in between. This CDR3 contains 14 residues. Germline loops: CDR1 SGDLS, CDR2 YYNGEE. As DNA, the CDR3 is TGTGCCAGCAGCGTTGGAGGGCCCGCCTATGGCTACACCTTC. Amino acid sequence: CASSVGGPAYGYTF.

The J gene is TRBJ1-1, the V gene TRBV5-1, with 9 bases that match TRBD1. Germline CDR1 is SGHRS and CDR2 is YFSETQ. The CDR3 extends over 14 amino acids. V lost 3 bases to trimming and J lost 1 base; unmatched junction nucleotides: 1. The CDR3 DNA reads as TGCGCCAGCAGCTCGGGACAGGGGAACACTGAAGCTTTCTTT. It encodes CASSSGQGNTEAFF.

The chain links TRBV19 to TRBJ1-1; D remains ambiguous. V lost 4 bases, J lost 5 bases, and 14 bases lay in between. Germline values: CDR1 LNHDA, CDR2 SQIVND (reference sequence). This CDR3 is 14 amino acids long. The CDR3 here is CASSTAGFGTEAFF. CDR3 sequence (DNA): TGTGCCAGTAGTACCGCGGGGTTTGGGACTGAAGCTTTCTTT.

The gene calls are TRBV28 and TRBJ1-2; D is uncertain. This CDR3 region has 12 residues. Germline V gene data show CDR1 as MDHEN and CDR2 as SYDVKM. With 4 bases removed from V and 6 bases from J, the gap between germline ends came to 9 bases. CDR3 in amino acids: CASSWGGNGYTF. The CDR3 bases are TGTGCCAGCAGTTGGGGAGGGAATGGCTACACCTTC.

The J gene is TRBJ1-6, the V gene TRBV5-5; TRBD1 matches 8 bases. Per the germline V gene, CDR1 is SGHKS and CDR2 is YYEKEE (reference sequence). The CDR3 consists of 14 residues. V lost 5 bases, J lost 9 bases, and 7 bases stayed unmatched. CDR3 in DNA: TGTGCCAGCAGTCTATACAGGGGGAGTTCACCCCTCCACTTT. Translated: CASSLYRGSSPLHF.

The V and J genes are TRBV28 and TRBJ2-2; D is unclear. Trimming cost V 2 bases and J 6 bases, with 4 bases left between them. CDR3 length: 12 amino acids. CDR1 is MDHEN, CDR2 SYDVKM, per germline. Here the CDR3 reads CASSLAAGELFF. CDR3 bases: TGTGCCAGCAGTTTAGCAGCCGGGGAGCTGTTTTTT.

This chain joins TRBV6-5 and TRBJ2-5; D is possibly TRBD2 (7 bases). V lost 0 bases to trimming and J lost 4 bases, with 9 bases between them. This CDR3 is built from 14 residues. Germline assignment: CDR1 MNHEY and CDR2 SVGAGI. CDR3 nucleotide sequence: TGTGCCAGCAGTTACTCCGGGGGGCCAGAGACCCAGTACTTC. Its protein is CASSYSGGPETQYF.

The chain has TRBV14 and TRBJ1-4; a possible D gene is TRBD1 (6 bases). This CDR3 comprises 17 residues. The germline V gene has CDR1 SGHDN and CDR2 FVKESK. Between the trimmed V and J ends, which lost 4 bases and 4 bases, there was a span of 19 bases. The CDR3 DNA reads TGTGCCAGCAGCCGATTTCCGACAGGCTCTTATAATGAAAAACTGTTTTTT. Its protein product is CASSRFPTGSYNEKLFF.

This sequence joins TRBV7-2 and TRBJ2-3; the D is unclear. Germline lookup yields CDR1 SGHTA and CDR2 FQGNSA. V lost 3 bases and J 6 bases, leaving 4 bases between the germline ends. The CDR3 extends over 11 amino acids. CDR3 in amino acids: CASSFSDTQYF. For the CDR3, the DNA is TGTGCCAGCAGCTTTTCGGATACGCAGTATTTT.

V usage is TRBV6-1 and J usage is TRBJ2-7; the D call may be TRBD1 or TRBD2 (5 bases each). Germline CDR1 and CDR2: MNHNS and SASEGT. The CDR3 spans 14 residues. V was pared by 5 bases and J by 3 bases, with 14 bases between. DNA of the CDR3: TGTGCCAGCAGTCGACAAGGGACCAGCTACGAGCAGTACTTC. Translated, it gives CASSRQGTSYEQYF.

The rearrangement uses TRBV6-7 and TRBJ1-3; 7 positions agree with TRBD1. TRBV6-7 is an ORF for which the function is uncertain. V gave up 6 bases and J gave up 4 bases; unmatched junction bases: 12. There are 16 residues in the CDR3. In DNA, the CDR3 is TGTGCCAGCAGCGACACCAGGACAGGCCCCGGAAACACCATATATTTT. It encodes CASSDTRTGPGNTIYF.

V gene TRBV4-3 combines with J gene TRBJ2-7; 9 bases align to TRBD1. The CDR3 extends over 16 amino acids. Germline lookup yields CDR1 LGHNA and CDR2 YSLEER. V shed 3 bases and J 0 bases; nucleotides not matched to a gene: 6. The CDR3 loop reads CASSQAGTGNSYEQYF. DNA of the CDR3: TGCGCCAGCAGCCAGGCCGGGACAGGGAACTCCTACGAGCAGTACTTC.

The CDR3 protein is CASSGDSGETQYF. The CDR3 DNA sequence: TGTGCCAGCAGCGGAGATAGTGGAGAGACCCAGTACTTC. J is TRBJ2-5 and V is TRBV9; the D is unclear. The CDR3 runs 13 residues. Germline V gene lookup returns CDR1 SGDLS and CDR2 YYNGEE. Trimming stripped 3 bases from V and 4 bases from J, with 10 bases between.

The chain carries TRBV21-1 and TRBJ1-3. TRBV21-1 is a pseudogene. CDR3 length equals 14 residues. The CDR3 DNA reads TGTGCCAGCAGCAATTGTTATCCTGGAAACACCATATATTTT. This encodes CASSNCYPGNTIYF.

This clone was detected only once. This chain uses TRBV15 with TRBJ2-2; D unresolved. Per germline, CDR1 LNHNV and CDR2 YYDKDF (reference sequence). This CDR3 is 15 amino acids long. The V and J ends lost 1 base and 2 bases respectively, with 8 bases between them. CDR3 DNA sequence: TGTGCCACCAGCAGAGGGCTTCACAACACCGGGGAGCTGTTTTTT. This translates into CATSRGLHNTGELFF.